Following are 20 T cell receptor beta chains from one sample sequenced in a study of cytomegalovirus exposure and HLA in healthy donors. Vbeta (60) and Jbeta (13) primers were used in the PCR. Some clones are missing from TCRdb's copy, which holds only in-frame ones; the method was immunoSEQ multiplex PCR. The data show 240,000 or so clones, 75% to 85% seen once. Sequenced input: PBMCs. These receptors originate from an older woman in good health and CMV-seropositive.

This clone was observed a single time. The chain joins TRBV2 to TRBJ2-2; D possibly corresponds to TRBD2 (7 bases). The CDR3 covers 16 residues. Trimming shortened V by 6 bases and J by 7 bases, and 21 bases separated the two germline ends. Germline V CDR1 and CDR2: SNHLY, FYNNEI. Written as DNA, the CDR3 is TGTGCCAGCAGCCAGAGGGGGGGGGCAAACGGCGGGGAGCTGTTTTTT. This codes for CASSQRGGANGGELFF.

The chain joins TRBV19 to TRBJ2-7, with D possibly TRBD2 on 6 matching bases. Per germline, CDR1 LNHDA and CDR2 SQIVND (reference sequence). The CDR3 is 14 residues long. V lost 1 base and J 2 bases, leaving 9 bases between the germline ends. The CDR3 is CASSIARDAYEQYF. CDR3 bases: TGTGCCAGTAGTATAGCGCGGGATGCCTACGAGCAGTACTTC.

CDR3 bases: TGTGCCTGGAGTTACCCGGGACAGGGACGTTGGGAGCAGTTCTTC. Amino acid sequence: CAWSYPGQGRWEQFF. The chain uses TRBV30 and TRBJ2-1, with 9 bases that match TRBD1. The germline V gene encodes CDR1 GTSNPN and CDR2 SVGIG (reference sequence). This CDR3 region has 15 residues. Trimming took 2 bases from V and 10 from J; bases not matched to a gene: 12.

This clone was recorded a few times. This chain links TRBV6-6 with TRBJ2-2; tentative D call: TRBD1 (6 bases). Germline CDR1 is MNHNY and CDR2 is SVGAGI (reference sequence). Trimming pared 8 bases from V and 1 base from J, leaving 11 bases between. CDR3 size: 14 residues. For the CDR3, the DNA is TGTGCCAGCCCACGGGGACAGAACACCGGGGAGCTGTTTTTT. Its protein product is CASPRGQNTGELFF.

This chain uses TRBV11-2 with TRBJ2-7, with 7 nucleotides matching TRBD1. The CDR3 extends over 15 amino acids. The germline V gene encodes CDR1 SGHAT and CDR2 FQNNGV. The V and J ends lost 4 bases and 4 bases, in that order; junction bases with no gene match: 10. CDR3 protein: CASSSRGFLNYEQYF. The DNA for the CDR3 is TGTGCCAGCAGCTCCAGGGGGTTCTTAAATTACGAGCAGTACTTC.

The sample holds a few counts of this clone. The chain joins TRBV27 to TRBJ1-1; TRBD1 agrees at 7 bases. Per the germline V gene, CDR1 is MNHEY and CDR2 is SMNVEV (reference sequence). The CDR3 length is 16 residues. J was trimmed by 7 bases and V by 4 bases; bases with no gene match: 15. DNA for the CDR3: TGTGCCAGCAGTTCGAGTCCGGGACAGAGGCTGGGTGAAGCTTTCTTT. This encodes CASSSSPGQRLGEAFF.

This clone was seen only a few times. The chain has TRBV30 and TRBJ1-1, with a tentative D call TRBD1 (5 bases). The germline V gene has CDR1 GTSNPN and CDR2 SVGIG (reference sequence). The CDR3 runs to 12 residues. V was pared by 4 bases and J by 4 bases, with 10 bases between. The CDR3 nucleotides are TGTGCCTGGACGAACGGGGGCACTGAAGCTTTCTTT. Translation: CAWTNGGTEAFF.

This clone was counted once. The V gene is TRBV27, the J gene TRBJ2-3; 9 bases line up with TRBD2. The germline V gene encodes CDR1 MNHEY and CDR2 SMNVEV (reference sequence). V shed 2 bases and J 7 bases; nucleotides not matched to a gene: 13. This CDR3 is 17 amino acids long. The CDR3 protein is CASSLAHSGSRSYTQYF. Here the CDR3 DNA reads TGTGCCAGCAGTTTAGCCCATAGCGGGAGTAGGAGTTATACGCAGTATTTT.

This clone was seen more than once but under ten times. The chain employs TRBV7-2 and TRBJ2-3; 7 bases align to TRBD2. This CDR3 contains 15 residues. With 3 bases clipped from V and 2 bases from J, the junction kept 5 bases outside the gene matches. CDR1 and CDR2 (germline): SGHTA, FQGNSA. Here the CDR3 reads CASSFVAGVTDTQYF. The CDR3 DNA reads TGTGCCAGCAGCTTCGTCGCGGGAGTCACAGATACGCAGTATTTT.

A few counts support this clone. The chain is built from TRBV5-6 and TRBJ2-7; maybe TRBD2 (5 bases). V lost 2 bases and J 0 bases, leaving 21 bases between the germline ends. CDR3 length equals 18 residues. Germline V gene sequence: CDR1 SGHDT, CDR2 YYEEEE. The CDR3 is CASSFARWGARSSYEQYF. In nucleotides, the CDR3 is TGTGCCAGCAGCTTCGCGCGTTGGGGAGCGAGGAGCTCCTACGAGCAGTACTTC.

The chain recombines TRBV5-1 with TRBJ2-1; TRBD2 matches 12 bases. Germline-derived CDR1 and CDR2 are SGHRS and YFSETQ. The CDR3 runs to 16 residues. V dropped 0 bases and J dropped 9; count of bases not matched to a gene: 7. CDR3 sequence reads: CASSLGLAGGMGEQFF. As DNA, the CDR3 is TGCGCCAGCAGCTTGGGCCTAGCGGGAGGGATGGGTGAGCAGTTCTTC.

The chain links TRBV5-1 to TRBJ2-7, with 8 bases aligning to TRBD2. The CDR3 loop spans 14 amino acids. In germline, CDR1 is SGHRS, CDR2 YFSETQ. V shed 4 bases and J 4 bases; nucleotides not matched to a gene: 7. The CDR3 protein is CASSNGLAGYEQYF. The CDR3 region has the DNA TGCGCCAGCAGCAACGGACTAGCTGGATACGAGCAGTACTTC.

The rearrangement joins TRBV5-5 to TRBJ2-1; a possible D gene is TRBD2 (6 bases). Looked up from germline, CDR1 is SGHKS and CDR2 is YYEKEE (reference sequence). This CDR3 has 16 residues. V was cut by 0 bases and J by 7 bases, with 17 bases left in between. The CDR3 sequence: CASSLAAGTLGNEQFF. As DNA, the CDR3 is TGTGCCAGCAGCTTGGCCGCCGGGACTCTGGGTAATGAGCAGTTCTTC.

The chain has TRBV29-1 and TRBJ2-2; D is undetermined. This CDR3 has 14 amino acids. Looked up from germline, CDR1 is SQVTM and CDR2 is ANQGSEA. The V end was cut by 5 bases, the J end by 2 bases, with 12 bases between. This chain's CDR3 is CSVREPSNTGELFF. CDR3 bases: TGCAGCGTTCGAGAGCCCTCTAACACCGGGGAGCTGTTTTTT.

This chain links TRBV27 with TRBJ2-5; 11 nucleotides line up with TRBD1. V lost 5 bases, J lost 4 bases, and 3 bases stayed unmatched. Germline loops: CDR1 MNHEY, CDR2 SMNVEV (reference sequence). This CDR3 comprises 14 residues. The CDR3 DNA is TGTGCCAGCAGTCTGGGACAGGGGGTAGAGACCCAGTACTTC. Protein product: CASSLGQGVETQYF.

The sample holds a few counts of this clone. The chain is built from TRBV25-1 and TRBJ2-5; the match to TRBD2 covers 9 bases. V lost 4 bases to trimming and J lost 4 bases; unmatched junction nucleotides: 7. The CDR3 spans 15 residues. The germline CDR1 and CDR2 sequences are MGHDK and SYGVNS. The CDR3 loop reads CASSGEREDGETQYF. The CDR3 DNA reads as TGTGCCAGCAGTGGGGAGCGGGAGGACGGAGAGACCCAGTACTTC. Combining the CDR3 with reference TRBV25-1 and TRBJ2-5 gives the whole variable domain EADIYQTPRYLVIGTGKKITLECSQTMGHDKMYWYQQDPGMELHLIHYSYGVNSTEKGDLSSESTVSRIRTEHFPLTLESARPSHTSQYLCASSGEREDGETQYFGPGTRLLVL.

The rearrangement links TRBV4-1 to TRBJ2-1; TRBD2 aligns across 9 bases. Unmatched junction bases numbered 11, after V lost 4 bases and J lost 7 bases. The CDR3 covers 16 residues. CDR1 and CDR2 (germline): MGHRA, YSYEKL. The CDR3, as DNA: TGCGCCAGCAGCCTCTCCCGACTAGCGGTAGGGAATGAGCAGTTCTTC. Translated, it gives CASSLSRLAVGNEQFF.

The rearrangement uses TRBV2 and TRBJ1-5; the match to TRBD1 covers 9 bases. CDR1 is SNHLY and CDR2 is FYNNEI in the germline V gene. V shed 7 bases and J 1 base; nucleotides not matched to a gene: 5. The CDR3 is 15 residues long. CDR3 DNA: TGTGCCAGCACTCCTGACAGGGGGAGCAATCAGCCCCAGCATTTT. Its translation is CASTPDRGSNQPQHF.

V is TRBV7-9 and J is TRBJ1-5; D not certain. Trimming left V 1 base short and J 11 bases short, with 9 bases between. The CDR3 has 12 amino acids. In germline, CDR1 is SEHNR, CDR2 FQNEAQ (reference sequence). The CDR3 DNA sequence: TGTGCCAGCAGCTTAGAAAACGGGGCCCAGCATTTT. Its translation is CASSLENGAQHF. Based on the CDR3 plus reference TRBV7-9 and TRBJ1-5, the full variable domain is DTGVSQNPRHKITKRGQNVTFRCDPISEHNRLYWYRQTLGQGPEFLTYFQNEAQLEKSRLLSDRFSAERPKGSFSTLEIQRTEQGDSAMYLCASSLENGAQHFGDGTRLSIL.

CDR3 sequence: CASSSGQAGGAQYF. The DNA for the CDR3 is TGTGCCAGCAGTTCGGGACAGGCGGGAGGGGCCCAGTACTTC. The gene calls are TRBV28 and TRBJ2-5; D possibly corresponds to TRBD2 (9 bases). The germline V gene encodes CDR1 MDHEN and CDR2 SYDVKM. The CDR3 loop spans 14 amino acids. V was clipped by 4 bases and J by 9 bases, with 18 bases between them.